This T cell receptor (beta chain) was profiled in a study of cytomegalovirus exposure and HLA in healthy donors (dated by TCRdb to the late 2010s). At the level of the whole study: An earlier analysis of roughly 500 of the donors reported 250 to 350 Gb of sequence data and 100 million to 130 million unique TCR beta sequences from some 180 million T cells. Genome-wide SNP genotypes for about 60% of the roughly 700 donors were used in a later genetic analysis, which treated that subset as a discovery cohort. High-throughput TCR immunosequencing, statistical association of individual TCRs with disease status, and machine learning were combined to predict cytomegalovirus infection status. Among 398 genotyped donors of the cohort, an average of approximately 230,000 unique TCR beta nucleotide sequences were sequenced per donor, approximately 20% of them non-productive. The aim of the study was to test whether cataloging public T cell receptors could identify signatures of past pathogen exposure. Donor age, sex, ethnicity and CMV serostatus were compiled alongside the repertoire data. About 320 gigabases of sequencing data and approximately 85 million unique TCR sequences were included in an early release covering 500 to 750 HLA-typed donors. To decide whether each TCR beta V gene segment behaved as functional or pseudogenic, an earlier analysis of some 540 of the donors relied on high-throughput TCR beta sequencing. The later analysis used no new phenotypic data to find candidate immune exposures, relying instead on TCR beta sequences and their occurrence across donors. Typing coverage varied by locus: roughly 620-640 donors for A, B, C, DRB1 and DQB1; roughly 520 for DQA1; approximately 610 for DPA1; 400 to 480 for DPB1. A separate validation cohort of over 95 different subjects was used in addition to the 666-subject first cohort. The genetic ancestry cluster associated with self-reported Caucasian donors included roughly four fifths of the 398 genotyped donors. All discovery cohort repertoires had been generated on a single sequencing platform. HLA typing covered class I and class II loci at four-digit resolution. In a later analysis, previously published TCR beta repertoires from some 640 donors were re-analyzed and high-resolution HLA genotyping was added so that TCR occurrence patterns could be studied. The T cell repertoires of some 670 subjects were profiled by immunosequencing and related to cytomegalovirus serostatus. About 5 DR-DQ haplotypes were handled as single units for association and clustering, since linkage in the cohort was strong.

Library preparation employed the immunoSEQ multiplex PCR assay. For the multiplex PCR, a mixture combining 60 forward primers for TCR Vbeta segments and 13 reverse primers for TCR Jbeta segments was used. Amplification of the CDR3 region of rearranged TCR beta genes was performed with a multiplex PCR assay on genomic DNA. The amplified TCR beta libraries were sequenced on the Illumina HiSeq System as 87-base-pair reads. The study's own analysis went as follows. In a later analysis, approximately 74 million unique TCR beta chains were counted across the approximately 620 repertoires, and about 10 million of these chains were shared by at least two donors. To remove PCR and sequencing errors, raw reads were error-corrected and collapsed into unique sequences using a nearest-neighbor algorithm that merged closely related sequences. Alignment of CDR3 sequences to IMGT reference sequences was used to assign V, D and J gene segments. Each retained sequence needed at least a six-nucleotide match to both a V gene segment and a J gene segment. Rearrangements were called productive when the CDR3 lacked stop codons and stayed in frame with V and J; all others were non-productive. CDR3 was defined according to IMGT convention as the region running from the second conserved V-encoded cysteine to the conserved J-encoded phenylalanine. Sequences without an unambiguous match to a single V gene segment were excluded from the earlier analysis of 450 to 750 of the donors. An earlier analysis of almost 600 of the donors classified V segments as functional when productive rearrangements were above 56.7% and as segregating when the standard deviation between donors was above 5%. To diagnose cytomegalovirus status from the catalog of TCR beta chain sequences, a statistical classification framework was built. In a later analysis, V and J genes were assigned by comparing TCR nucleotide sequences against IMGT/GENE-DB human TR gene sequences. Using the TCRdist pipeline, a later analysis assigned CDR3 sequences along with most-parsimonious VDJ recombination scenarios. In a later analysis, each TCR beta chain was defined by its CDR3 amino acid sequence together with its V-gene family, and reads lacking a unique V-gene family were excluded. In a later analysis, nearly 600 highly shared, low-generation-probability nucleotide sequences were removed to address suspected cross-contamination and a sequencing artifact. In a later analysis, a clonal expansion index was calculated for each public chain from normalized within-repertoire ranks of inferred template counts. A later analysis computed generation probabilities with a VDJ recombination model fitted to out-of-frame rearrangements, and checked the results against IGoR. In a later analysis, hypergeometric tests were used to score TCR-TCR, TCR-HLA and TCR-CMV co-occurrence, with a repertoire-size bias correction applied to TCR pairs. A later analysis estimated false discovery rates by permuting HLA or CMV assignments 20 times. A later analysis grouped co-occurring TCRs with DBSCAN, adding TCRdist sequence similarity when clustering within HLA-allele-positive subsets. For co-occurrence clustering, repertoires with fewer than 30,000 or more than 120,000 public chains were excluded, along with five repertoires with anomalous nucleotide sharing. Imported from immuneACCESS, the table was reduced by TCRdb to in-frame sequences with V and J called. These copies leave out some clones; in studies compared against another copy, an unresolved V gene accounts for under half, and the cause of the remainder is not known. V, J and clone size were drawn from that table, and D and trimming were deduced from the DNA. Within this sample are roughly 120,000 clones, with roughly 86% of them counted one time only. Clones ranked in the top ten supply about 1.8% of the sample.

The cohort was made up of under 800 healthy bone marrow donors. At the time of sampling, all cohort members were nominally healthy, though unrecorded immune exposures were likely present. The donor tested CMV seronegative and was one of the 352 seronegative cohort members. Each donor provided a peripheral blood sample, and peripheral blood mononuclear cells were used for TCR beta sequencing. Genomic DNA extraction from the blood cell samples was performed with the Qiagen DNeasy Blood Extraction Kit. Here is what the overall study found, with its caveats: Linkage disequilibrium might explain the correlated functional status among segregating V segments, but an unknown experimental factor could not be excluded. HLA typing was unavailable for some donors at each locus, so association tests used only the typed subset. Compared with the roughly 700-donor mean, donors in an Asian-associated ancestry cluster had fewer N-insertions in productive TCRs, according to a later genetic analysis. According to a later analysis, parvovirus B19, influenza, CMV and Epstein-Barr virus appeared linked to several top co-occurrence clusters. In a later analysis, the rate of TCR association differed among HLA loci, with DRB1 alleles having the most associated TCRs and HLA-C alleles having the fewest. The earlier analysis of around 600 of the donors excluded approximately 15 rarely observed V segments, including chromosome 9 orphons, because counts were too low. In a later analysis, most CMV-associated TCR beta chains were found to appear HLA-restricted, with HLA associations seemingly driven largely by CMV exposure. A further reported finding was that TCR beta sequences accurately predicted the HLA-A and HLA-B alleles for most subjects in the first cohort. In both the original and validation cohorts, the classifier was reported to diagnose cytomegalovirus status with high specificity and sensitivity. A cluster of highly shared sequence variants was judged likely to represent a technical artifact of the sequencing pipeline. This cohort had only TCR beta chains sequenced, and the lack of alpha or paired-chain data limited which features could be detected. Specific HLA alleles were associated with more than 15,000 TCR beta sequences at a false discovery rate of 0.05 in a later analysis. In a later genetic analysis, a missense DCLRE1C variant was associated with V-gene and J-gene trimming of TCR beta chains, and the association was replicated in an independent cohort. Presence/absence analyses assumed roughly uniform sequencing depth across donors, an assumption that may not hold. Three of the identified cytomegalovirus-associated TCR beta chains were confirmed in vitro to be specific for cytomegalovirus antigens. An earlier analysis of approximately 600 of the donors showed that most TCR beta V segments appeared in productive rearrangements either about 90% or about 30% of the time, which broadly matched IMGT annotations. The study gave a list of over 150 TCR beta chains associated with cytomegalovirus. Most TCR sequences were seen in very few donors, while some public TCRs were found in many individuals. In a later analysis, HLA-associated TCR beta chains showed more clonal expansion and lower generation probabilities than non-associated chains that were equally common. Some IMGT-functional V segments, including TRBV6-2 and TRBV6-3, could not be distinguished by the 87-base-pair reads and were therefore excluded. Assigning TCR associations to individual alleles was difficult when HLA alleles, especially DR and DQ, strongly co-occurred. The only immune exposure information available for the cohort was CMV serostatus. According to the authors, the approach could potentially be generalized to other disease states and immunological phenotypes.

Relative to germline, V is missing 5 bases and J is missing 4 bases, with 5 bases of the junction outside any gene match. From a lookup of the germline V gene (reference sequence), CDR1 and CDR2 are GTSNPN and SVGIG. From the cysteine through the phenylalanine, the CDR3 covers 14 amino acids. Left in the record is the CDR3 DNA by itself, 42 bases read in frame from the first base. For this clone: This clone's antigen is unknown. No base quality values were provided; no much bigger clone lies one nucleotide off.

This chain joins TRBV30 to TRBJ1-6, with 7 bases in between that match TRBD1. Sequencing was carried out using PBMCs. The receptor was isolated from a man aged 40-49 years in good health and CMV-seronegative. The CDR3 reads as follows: CAWAAQGYNSPLHF. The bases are TGTGCCTGGGCTGCACAGGGGTATAATTCACCCCTCCACTTT.